The 10 T cell receptor beta chains presented below share a single source sample, sequenced in a study of Graves' ophthalmopathy and Graves' hyperthyroidism. For repertoire sequencing, the TCR beta CDR3 regions were amplified from RNA transcripts. The workflow started with a first-round RT-PCR run with HTBI primers and then moved on to a second-round multiplex PCR. Via MiXCR, TCRdb re-called the multiplex PCR reads, giving one row per CDR3 protein. The sample lists about 500,000 distinct CDR3 sequences, under 45% seen once, with around 4.6% in the top ten. Material for sequencing was peripheral blood or thyroid tissue (not recorded which). The source of these receptors is an adult man with Graves' hyperthyroidism.

This clonotype was picked up one time. CDR3 coding DNA: TGTGCCAGCAGCGTCTCGGACAGGGGGGACTACGAGCAGTACTTC. This gives the protein CASSVSDRGDYEQYF. V is TRBV7-9 and J is TRBJ2-7; TRBD1 matches 10 bases. This CDR3 region has 15 residues. V was clipped by 5 bases and J by 3 bases; unmatched bases: 7. Germline V gene lookup returns CDR1 SEHNR and CDR2 FQNEAQ (reference sequence).

Comment on this clonotype: This may arise from a read error, as a much more abundant clone is one base away. The rearrangement uses TRBV5-6 and TRBJ2-2; 13 nucleotides match TRBD2. In germline, CDR1 is SGHDT, CDR2 YYEEEE. V shed 5 bases, J shed 4 bases, and the junction held 2 bases outside the gene matches. This CDR3 contains 15 residues. The chain's CDR3 is CASRGLAGFTGELFF. In nucleotides, the CDR3 is TGTGCCAGCAGGGGACTAGCGGGGTTCACCGGGGAGCTGTTTTTT.

At least ten counts were recorded for this clonotype. The chain couples TRBV20-1 to TRBJ2-6; the D is unclear. Germline CDR1 is DFQATT and CDR2 is SNEGSKA (reference sequence). Trimming left V 1 base short and J 0 bases short, with 13 bases between. The CDR3 runs to 17 residues. The DNA for the CDR3 is TGCAGTGCTAGAGTTCAGGATATCCTCTCTGGGGCCAACGTCCTGACTTTC. Protein: CSARVQDILSGANVLTF.

The chain uses TRBV20-1 and TRBJ2-6; 9 bases align to TRBD1. J lost 2 bases, V lost 0 bases, and 8 bases had no gene match. This CDR3 region has 18 residues. Per the germline V gene, CDR1 is DFQATT and CDR2 is SNEGSKA (reference sequence). The CDR3 coding sequence is TGCAGTGCTAGAGACCAATGGACAGGGGAACCTGGGGCCAACGTCCTGACTTTC. It codes for CSARDQWTGEPGANVLTF.

This clonotype was detected a few times. This may come from a read error, since a much larger clone is one base off. The chain couples TRBV13 to TRBJ2-5; TRBD2 matches 7 bases. The CDR3 contains 14 residues. The germline V gene encodes CDR1 PRHDT and CDR2 FYEKMQ (reference sequence). As DNA, the CDR3 is TGTGCCAGCAGCCTGAGAGGACTAGGAGAGACCCAGCACTTC. It encodes CASSLRGLGETQHF.

This clonotype has at least ten counts. The chain carries TRBV20-1 and TRBJ1-1; D possibly corresponds to TRBD1 (5 bases). CDR3 length: 11 amino acids. CDR1 is DFQATT, CDR2 SNEGSKA, per germline (reference sequence). The V end lost 1 base, the J end lost 6 bases, and 6 bases lay between the germline ends. As DNA, the CDR3 is TGCAGTGCTAGAGGGGACGCTGAAGCTTTCTTT. This codes for CSARGDAEAFF.

The chain carries TRBV24-1 and TRBJ1-2; 10 bases fit TRBD1. Per germline, CDR1 KGHDR and CDR2 SFDVKD. This CDR3 has 14 amino acids. Trimming at V came to 4 bases and at J to 6 bases, leaving 4 bases not matched to a gene. The CDR3 nucleotides read TGTGCCACCAGTGAATCCGGGACAGGGGATGGCTACACCTTC. This codes for CATSESGTGDGYTF.

The chain employs TRBV6-6 and TRBJ1-5; 8 bases agree with TRBD2. The DNA end is a closer match to TRBJ2-3, so the J assignment may be wrong. CDR3 length equals 15 residues. Germline lookup yields CDR1 MNHNY and CDR2 SVGAGI (reference sequence). As DNA, the CDR3 is TGTGCCAGCAGTTTTCCGGGAGGGAGCACAGATACGCAGTATTTT. Translating gives CASSFPGGSTDTQYF.

CDR3 sequence: CSVVGTTRATNTGELFF. CDR3 nucleotides: TGCAGCGTCGTAGGGACTACCCGGGCCACGAACACCGGGGAGCTGTTTTTT. The chain uses TRBV29-1 and TRBJ2-2, with TRBD2 matching over 7 bases. The CDR3 is 17 residues long. The germline V gene has CDR1 SQVTM and CDR2 ANQGSEA. V lost 6 bases, J lost 0 bases, and 13 bases stayed unmatched.

The chain combines TRBV29-1 with TRBJ2-3; 12 bases align to TRBD1. J lost 7 bases, V lost 3 bases, and 2 bases had no gene match. The CDR3 loop spans 13 amino acids. Germline lookup yields CDR1 SQVTM and CDR2 ANQGSEA. The CDR3 protein is CSVDRDRGHTQYF. Written as DNA, the CDR3 is TGCAGCGTTGATCGGGACAGGGGGCATACGCAGTATTTT.